This paragraph covers one T cell receptor beta chain sequence. The data originate from a study of blood T cell repertoires in COVID-19. In germline, CDR1 is SGHTA, CDR2 FQGNSA. The CDR3 runs to 16 residues. V lost 7 bases and J lost 4; bases outside the gene matches: 11. Sequencing was performed with immunoSEQ multiplex PCR; in TCRdb, only in-frame clones are kept and a portion is missing. Of roughly 50,000 clones in the sample, 86% were seen once. The sequence came from a man between 65 and 85 years old with active COVID-19. Material: peripheral blood. The chain uses TRBV7-2 and TRBJ2-2; 8 bases align to TRBD1. The CDR3 here is CASNTRTGMGTGELFF. For the CDR3, the DNA is TGTGCCAGCAATACCCGGACAGGGATGGGCACCGGGGAGCTGTTTTTT.